Following are 3 T cell receptor beta chains from one sample sequenced in a study of control samples from healthy donors and cancer patients. This table comes from immunoSEQ multiplex PCR, and its TCRdb copy is limited to in-frame clones, with some not included. This table holds over 45,000 clones, more than 80% found once. Input material: PBMCs. These receptors were obtained from a man aged 25 to 40 with colorectal cancer.

CDR3 residues: CASSSTGSTEQYV. CDR3 sequence (DNA): TGTGCCAGCAGTTCGACAGGGTCGACCGAGCAGTACGTC. The gene calls are TRBV6-5 and TRBJ2-7; 7 bases map to TRBD1. The CDR3 has 13 residues. The junction had 6 bases not matched to a gene; V was cut back by 4 bases and J by 6 bases. Germline lookup yields CDR1 MNHEY and CDR2 SVGAGI.

This chain connects TRBV27 to TRBJ2-5; 9 nucleotides match TRBD1. Germline V gene sequence: CDR1 MNHEY, CDR2 SMNVEV (reference sequence). The J segment lost 4 bases and the V segment lost 4 bases, leaving 10 bases of the junction unmatched. The CDR3 spans 16 residues. The CDR3 protein is CASSSPGTGLVETQYF. CDR3 in DNA: TGTGCCAGCAGTTCTCCCGGGACAGGGTTAGTAGAGACCCAGTACTTC.

This chain links TRBV5-4 with TRBJ1-5; no clear D gene. The germline V gene has CDR1 SGHNT and CDR2 YYREEE (reference sequence). Trimming stripped 4 bases from V and 4 bases from J, with 6 bases between. This CDR3 is built from 12 residues. CDR3 coding DNA: TGTGCCAGCAGCACCGATAATCAGCCCCAGCATTTT. It is translated as CASSTDNQPQHF. The whole variable domain, remainder taken from reference TRBV5-4 and TRBJ1-5, is ETGVTQSPTHLIKTRGQQVTLRCSSQSGHNTVSWYQQALGQGPQFIFQYYREEENGRGNFPPRFSGLQFPNYSSELNVNALELDDSALYLCASSTDNQPQHFGDGTRLSIL.